This T cell receptor beta chain came from a study of blood T cell repertoires in COVID-19. The CDR3 covers 13 residues. Trimming at V came to 6 bases and at J to 7 bases, leaving 6 bases not matched to a gene. Clones were read by immunoSEQ multiplex PCR, and TCRdb kept only the in-frame ones, dropping some. The sample has hundreds of thousands of clones; roughly 90% are singletons. The chain couples TRBV12-3 or TRBV12-4 to TRBJ1-5; 7 nucleotides align to TRBD1. Sequencing was done on a sample of PBMCs or T cells enriched from blood (not recorded which). The TCR sequence derives from a woman aged 40 to 50 who had recovered from COVID-19. The CDR3 bases are TGTGCCAGCAGGGCGACAGGGAACCAGCCCCAGCATTTT. Residues: CASRATGNQPQHF.